Below are 15 T cell receptor beta chains sequenced from a single sample in a study of shared clonotypes between healthy human individuals. TCRdb keeps only in-frame clones here, not all; method: immunoSEQ multiplex PCR. The repertoire consists of around 2.1 million clones, with under 95% occurring once and the leading ten covering around 1.7%. Terminally differentiated effector memory CD45RA+ cells were left out of the naive CD8 fraction, which was CD45RO-negative and positively selected for CCR7. The specimen was naive CD8+ T cells from PBMCs. Every receptor here comes from a man aged 18 to 29 in good health. Some clones in this sample may be carry-over from other donors' samples.

The chain joins TRBV9 to TRBJ2-5; D is possibly TRBD1 (6 bases). Trimming cost V 0 bases and J 5 bases, with 8 bases left between them. Germline V gene lookup returns CDR1 SGDLS and CDR2 YYNGEE. The CDR3 is 13 amino acids. CDR3 sequence reads: CASSVGDTETQYF. The CDR3 nucleotides are TGTGCCAGCAGCGTAGGGGACACGGAGACCCAGTACTTC. Based on the CDR3 plus reference TRBV9 and TRBJ2-5, the full variable domain is DSGVTQTPKHLITATGQRVTLRCSPRSGDLSVYWYQQSLDQGLQFLIQYYNGEERAKGNILERFSAQQFPDLHSELNLSSLELGDSALYFCASSVGDTETQYFGPGTRLLVL.

The chain recombines TRBV6-6 with TRBJ1-5, with a weak D call TRBD1 (5 bases). CDR1 MNHNY and CDR2 SVGAGI come from the germline V gene (reference sequence). This CDR3 contains 16 residues. Trimming removed 1 base from V and 7 bases from J, with 17 bases in between. This CDR3 is CASSYFRGGEDQPQHF. CDR3 bases: TGTGCCAGCAGTTACTTCCGCGGGGGAGAAGACCAGCCCCAGCATTTT.

The V gene is TRBV7-6, the J gene TRBJ1-5; TRBD1 matches 8 bases. Germline lookup yields CDR1 SGHVS and CDR2 FNYEAQ. This CDR3 has 15 amino acids. V dropped 5 bases and J dropped 7; count of bases not matched to a gene: 10. CDR3 sequence (DNA): TGTGCCAGCAGCACAGGACAGGGAGTAGGACAGCCCCAGCATTTT. It encodes CASSTGQGVGQPQHF. Based on the CDR3 plus reference TRBV7-6 and TRBJ1-5, the full variable domain is GAGVSQSPRYKVTKRGQDVALRCDPISGHVSLYWYRQALGQGPEFLTYFNYEAQQDKSGLPNDRFSAERPEGSISTLTIQRTEQRDSAMYRCASSTGQGVGQPQHFGDGTRLSIL.

This sequence joins TRBV5-1 and TRBJ2-2, with D tentatively TRBD2 (6 bases). V lost 3 bases and J lost 5, with 17 bases in between. Germline V gene lookup returns CDR1 SGHRS and CDR2 YFSETQ. This CDR3 comprises 16 residues. CDR3 DNA: TGCGCCAGCAGCTGGACGCGGGGCCCGGGGACCGGGGAGCTGTTTTTT. It codes for CASSWTRGPGTGELFF.

This clone was seen just once. The gene calls are TRBV7-2 and TRBJ2-7; 10 bases map to TRBD1. The V and J ends lost 1 base and 5 bases, in that order; junction bases with no gene match: 11. This CDR3 has 17 residues. Germline-derived CDR1 and CDR2 are SGHTA and FQGNSA. CDR3 in DNA: TGTGCCAGCAGCTTAGAGGCCCCCGGGACAGGGGCCCACGAGCAGTACTTC. Translated: CASSLEAPGTGAHEQYF.

In DNA, the CDR3 is TGTGCCAGTCGACAGGGGGCCTACGAGCAGTACTTC. It codes for CASRQGAYEQYF. The chain employs TRBV28 and TRBJ2-7, with TRBD1 identical over 9 bases. Germline-derived CDR1 and CDR2 are MDHEN and SYDVKM. J gave up 2 bases and V 9 bases, and 2 bases lay outside the gene matches. The CDR3 totals 12 residues. Full variable domain (remainder filled in from reference TRBV28 and TRBJ2-7): DVKVTQSSRYLVKRTGEKVFLECVQDMDHENMFWYRQDPGLGLRLIYFSYDVKMKEKGDIPEGYSVSREKKERFSLILESASTNQTSMYLCASRQGAYEQYFGPGTRLTVT.

CDR3 bases: TGTGCCAGCAGGGTGCGGAAACGGTCCTACGAGCAGTACTTC. Translating it yields CASRVRKRSYEQYF. V is TRBV21-1 and J is TRBJ2-7; TRBD2 is the table's D call, not checked against the DNA. TRBV21-1 is a pseudogene. This CDR3 is built from 14 residues.

J is TRBJ2-1 and V is TRBV2, with a possible D match to TRBD1 (6 bases). This CDR3 is 17 amino acids long. V shed 4 bases and J shed 4 bases, with 20 bases lying between them. Germline-derived CDR1 and CDR2 are SNHLY and FYNNEI. DNA for the CDR3: TGTGCCAGCAGTGGATGGACAGCTCTTATACTATACAATGAGCAGTTCTTC. It is translated as CASSGWTALILYNEQFF.

The chain has TRBV27 and TRBJ2-1; no reliable D call. The V end lost 6 bases, the J end lost 7 bases, and 10 bases lay between the germline ends. There are 12 residues in the CDR3. Germline CDR1 MNHEY, CDR2 SMNVEV (reference sequence). The CDR3 reads CASRSPSNEQFF. The CDR3, as DNA: TGTGCCAGCAGATCCCCCTCTAATGAGCAGTTCTTC.

The chain has TRBV7-8 and TRBJ1-5; 8 nucleotides agree with TRBD1. Germline V gene data show CDR1 as SGHVS and CDR2 as FQNEAQ. This CDR3 has 15 amino acids. The V and J ends lost 2 bases and 6 bases, in that order; junction bases with no gene match: 6. CDR3 coding DNA: TGTGCCAGCAGCTTATTCAGGGGGCGAGGTCAGCCCCAGCATTTT. Its protein product is CASSLFRGRGQPQHF.

The chain couples TRBV19 to TRBJ2-7; tentative D call: TRBD1 (6 bases). Germline CDR1 LNHDA, CDR2 SQIVND (reference sequence). This CDR3 spans 15 amino acids. The V gene lost 5 bases and the J gene lost 6 bases, with 20 bases spanning the gap. CDR3 sequence reads: CASSPTRGLWGEQYF. The CDR3 bases are TGTGCCAGTAGTCCGACCAGGGGCTTGTGGGGCGAGCAGTACTTC.

This CDR3 is CASSSPVWGTTEAFF. CDR3 bases: TGTGCCAGCAGTTCCCCCGTGTGGGGCACCACTGAAGCTTTCTTT. The chain is built from TRBV27 and TRBJ1-1; weak D call: TRBD1 (5 bases). CDR1 is MNHEY and CDR2 is SMNVEV in the germline V gene (reference sequence). V shed 4 bases and J shed 4 bases, with 16 bases lying between them. The CDR3 covers 15 residues.

This clone was observed a single time. The V gene is TRBV11-3, the J gene TRBJ2-1, with TRBD2 identical over 14 bases. The CDR3 loop spans 15 amino acids. Germline lookup yields CDR1 SGHNT and CDR2 YENEEA. V lost 4 bases, J lost 9 bases, and 5 bases stayed unmatched. Here the CDR3 DNA reads TGTGCCAGCAGCTGGGGACTAGCGGGAGTTGTTGAGCAGTTCTTC. Its translation is CASSWGLAGVVEQFF.

This chain joins TRBV4-1 and TRBJ2-7, with D perhaps matching TRBD2 (7 bases). The germline V and J ends were trimmed by 1 base and 5 bases, with 15 bases remaining between them. The length of the CDR3 is 15 residues. Germline CDR1 is MGHRA and CDR2 is YSYEKL. DNA of the CDR3: TGCGCCAGCAGCCAAGGGTCCGGGGGGCGAGACGAGCAGTACTTC. It translates to CASSQGSGGRDEQYF.

This clone was recorded a few times. The rearrangement joins TRBV21-1 to TRBJ1-3. TRBV21-1 is deemed a pseudogene. The CDR3 is 16 amino acids. The CDR3 is CASSNASRLSGNTIYF. The CDR3 DNA reads TGTGCCAGCAGCAATGCCAGCCGTCTCTCCGGAAACACCATATATTTT.